Listed below are T cell receptor beta chains from one sample, sequenced in a study of blood T cell repertoires in COVID-19. Libraries were prepared by immunoSEQ multiplex PCR; TCRdb keeps only in-frame clonotypes and omits some of them. The sample carries almost 85,000 clones, approximately 90% recorded once. The specimen was PBMCs or T cells enriched from blood (not recorded which). The receptors were gathered from a woman aged 50 to 60 with acute COVID-19. Each CDR3 is given with its conserved first and last residue. The order of the fields is D gene, J gene, clone size, V gene, CDR3 DNA, CDR3 protein. D genes are given only for firm matches. A row's size may be missing; if present it is once, few, many or a size class.

d_gene: -
j_gene: TRBJ1-5
abundance: -
v_gene: TRBV19
CDR3nt: TGTGCCAGTAGCGAATCTATCCAGGGATTCGGCCAGCCCCAGCATTTT
CDR3aa: CASSESIQGFGQPQHF

d_gene: -
j_gene: TRBJ1-4
abundance: -
v_gene: TRBV14
CDR3nt: TGTGCCAGCAGCCAAGAATGGGGGGGCCAGAATGAAAAACTGTTTTTT
CDR3aa: CASSQEWGGQNEKLFF

d_gene: -
j_gene: TRBJ1-1
abundance: -
v_gene: TRBV2
CDR3nt: TGTGCCAGCATCCGACCACGGGATGTAAACACTGAAGCTTTCTTT
CDR3aa: CASIRPRDVNTEAFF

d_gene: TRBD1
j_gene: TRBJ1-2
abundance: -
v_gene: TRBV5-4
CDR3nt: TGTGCCAGCAGCTCGATGACAGGGGGCTATGGCTACACCTTC
CDR3aa: CASSSMTGGYGYTF

d_gene: TRBD1
j_gene: TRBJ2-1
abundance: -
v_gene: TRBV5-6
CDR3nt: TGTGCCAGCAGCTCTGGACAGGCAAATGAGCAGTTCTTC
CDR3aa: CASSSGQANEQFF

d_gene: -
j_gene: TRBJ2-6
abundance: -
v_gene: TRBV6-5
CDR3nt: TGTGCCAGCACCATAGGAGGTTCTGGGGCCAACGTCCTGACTTTC
CDR3aa: CASTIGGSGANVLTF

d_gene: TRBD1
j_gene: TRBJ1-3
abundance: once
v_gene: TRBV24-1
CDR3nt: TGTGCCACCAGTGACGTACAGGGGACCACCATATATTTT
CDR3aa: CATSDVQGTTIYF

d_gene: -
j_gene: TRBJ1-6
abundance: -
v_gene: TRBV28
CDR3nt: TGTGCCAGCAGTTCCCCGGGGAGGGGAGAATCCTATAATTCACCCCTCCACTTT
CDR3aa: CASSSPGRGESYNSPLHF

d_gene: TRBD2
j_gene: TRBJ2-1
abundance: -
v_gene: TRBV5-5
CDR3nt: TGTGCCAGCAGCTTGCAGCTAGCGGGAGTCTACAATGAGCAGTTCTTC
CDR3aa: CASSLQLAGVYNEQFF

d_gene: -
j_gene: TRBJ1-6
abundance: -
v_gene: TRBV5-1
CDR3nt: TGCGCCAGCAGCTTGTCATTGGGGGCGTACAATTCACCCCTCCACTTT
CDR3aa: CASSLSLGAYNSPLHF

d_gene: TRBD2
j_gene: TRBJ2-2
abundance: -
v_gene: TRBV27
CDR3nt: TGTGCCAGCAGTTACGGGACTAGCGGGAACACCGGGGAGCTGTTTTTT
CDR3aa: CASSYGTSGNTGELFF

d_gene: TRBD2
j_gene: TRBJ2-1
abundance: -
v_gene: TRBV7-2
CDR3nt: TGTGCCAGCAGCTCACTAGCGGGAGATTCCTACAATGAGCAGTTCTTC
CDR3aa: CASSSLAGDSYNEQFF

d_gene: TRBD2
j_gene: TRBJ2-1
abundance: -
v_gene: TRBV28
CDR3nt: TGTGCCAGCAGTTTCTCCGGGAGGGGGAACAATGAGCAGTTCTTC
CDR3aa: CASSFSGRGNNEQFF

d_gene: TRBD1
j_gene: TRBJ2-3
abundance: once
v_gene: TRBV2
CDR3nt: TGTGCCAGCAAACGGGACAGGAATACAGATACGCAGTATTTT
CDR3aa: CASKRDRNTDTQYF